This entry lists 29 T cell receptor beta chains sequenced from one sample in a study of shared clonotypes between healthy human individuals. The method was immunoSEQ multiplex PCR; TCRdb's version includes in-frame clones alone and lacks a portion of them. The table records roughly 1,000,000 clones, around three quarters of them present only once. The sequenced material came from memory CD4+ T cells from PBMCs. Sample subset: CD45RA-negative fraction. These receptors all stem from a man aged 18 to 29 in good health. Some clones in this sample may be carry-over from other donors' samples.

V usage is TRBV7-9 and J usage is TRBJ2-5; the match to TRBD1 covers 9 bases. The CDR3 contains 13 residues. Germline trimming cut 4 bases from V and 5 bases from J; bases unmatched to any gene: 2. In germline, CDR1 is SEHNR, CDR2 FQNEAQ (reference sequence). This chain's CDR3 is CASSWDREETQYF. The CDR3 region has the DNA TGTGCCAGCAGCTGGGACAGGGAGGAGACCCAGTACTTC.

The CDR3 sequence is CASSYSSVNTEAFF. The CDR3 coding sequence is TGTGCCAGCAGTTACTCATCGGTGAACACTGAAGCTTTCTTT. The chain combines TRBV6-6 with TRBJ1-1, with D unresolved. CDR3 size: 14 residues. The V end was cut by 0 bases, the J end by 0 bases, with 5 bases between. CDR1 MNHNY and CDR2 SVGAGI come from the germline V gene (reference sequence).

The V gene is TRBV12-5, the J gene TRBJ2-1, with TRBD2 matching 11 bases. Germline loops: CDR1 LGHNT, CDR2 FRNRAP. CDR3 length: 22 residues. The ends lost 0 bases at V and 7 bases at J; junction bases unmatched: 23. CDR3 DNA sequence: TGTGCTAGTGGTTTGGTACTCCGGGACATTACTAGCGGGAGCCCCCTGGGAAATGAGCAGTTCTTC. Amino acids: CASGLVLRDITSGSPLGNEQFF.

The chain carries TRBV10-3 and TRBJ2-7; D tentatively fits TRBD1 or TRBD2 (5 bases each). The CDR3 extends over 14 amino acids. Looked up from germline, CDR1 is ENHRY and CDR2 is SYGVKD. V was cut by 7 bases and J by 5 bases, with 18 bases left in between. The CDR3 coding sequence is TGTGCCATCACCAGGACCGGGGCAGGCGACGAGCAGTACTTC. Translation: CAITRTGAGDEQYF.

The rearrangement uses TRBV7-6 and TRBJ1-2; TRBD1 aligns across 8 bases. Germline V gene data show CDR1 as SGHVS and CDR2 as FNYEAQ. V lost 1 base, J lost 6 bases, and 4 bases stayed unmatched. CDR3 length: 14 amino acids. CDR3 residues: CASSLEDRADGYTF. Here the CDR3 DNA reads TGTGCCAGCAGCTTAGAGGACAGGGCCGATGGCTACACCTTC.

V gene TRBV5-4 combines with J gene TRBJ1-4; D not resolved. The CDR3 loop spans 16 amino acids. With 4 bases removed from V and 5 bases from J, the gap between germline ends came to 18 bases. The germline gives CDR1 SGHNT, CDR2 YYREEE (reference sequence). In DNA, the CDR3 is TGTGCCAGCAGCGCCCCGAGTCGCGAGACAAATGAAAAACTGTTTTTT. Translating gives CASSAPSRETNEKLFF. Together with reference TRBV5-4 and TRBJ1-4, the CDR3 gives the full variable domain: ETGVTQSPTHLIKTRGQQVTLRCSSQSGHNTVSWYQQALGQGPQFIFQYYREEENGRGNFPPRFSGLQFPNYSSELNVNALELDDSALYLCASSAPSRETNEKLFFGSGTQLSVL.

This clone came up a few times. V usage is TRBV20-1 and J usage is TRBJ1-2; D call uncertain. Per germline, CDR1 DFQATT and CDR2 SNEGSKA (reference sequence). Trimming removed 8 bases from V and 0 bases from J, with 7 bases in between. This CDR3 has 11 amino acids. CDR3 sequence: CSCGANYGYTF. The CDR3 DNA follows: TGCAGTTGTGGGGCTAACTATGGCTACACCTTC.

The J gene is TRBJ2-7, the V gene TRBV6-1, with D possibly being TRBD1 (6 bases). Germline loops: CDR1 MNHNS, CDR2 SASEGT. V dropped 3 bases and J dropped 6 bases, with 9 bases sitting between them. The CDR3 runs to 12 residues. The CDR3 nucleotides are TGTGCCAGCAGTGACTGGGGGCTCGAGCAGTACTTC. Translated: CASSDWGLEQYF.

The rearrangement joins TRBV19 to TRBJ1-5, with D tentatively TRBD1 (6 bases). The germline V gene encodes CDR1 LNHDA and CDR2 SQIVND (reference sequence). V was pared by 3 bases and J by 7 bases, with 16 bases between. The CDR3 totals 15 residues. CDR3 residues: CASSIRGDTDQPQHF. CDR3 DNA: TGTGCCAGTAGTATTCGAGGGGACACCGACCAGCCCCAGCATTTT. Complete variable domain (other parts from reference TRBV19 and TRBJ1-5): DGGITQSPKYLFRKEGQNVTLSCEQNLNHDAMYWYRQDPGQGLRLIYYSQIVNDFQKGDIAEGYSVSREKKESFPLTVTSAQKNPTAFYLCASSIRGDTDQPQHFGDGTRLSIL.

As concerns this clone: A much larger clone differs by one base, so this may be a read error. The sample has other DNA sequences that encode this CDR3 too. V and J are TRBV27 and TRBJ2-7; no clear D gene. V shed 5 bases and J shed 0 bases, with 5 bases lying between them. This CDR3 region has 12 residues. Germline loops: CDR1 MNHEY, CDR2 SMNVEV (reference sequence). The CDR3 nucleotides are TGTGCCAGCAGTCCCAGCTCCTACGAGCAGTACTTC. Protein product: CASSPSSYEQYF.

This chain uses TRBV6-1 with TRBJ2-1; 9 nucleotides align to TRBD2. After removal of 2 bases from V and 0 bases from J, the junction contained 11 bases not matched to a gene. Germline-derived CDR1 and CDR2 are MNHNS and SASEGT. This CDR3 has 19 amino acids. CDR3 sequence: CASSERPSGAISSYNEQFF. CDR3 bases: TGTGCCAGCAGTGAAAGACCTAGCGGGGCTATAAGCTCCTACAATGAGCAGTTCTTC.

The V call is TRBV9, the J call TRBJ2-3; 10 bases are a match to TRBD2. The CDR3 is 15 amino acids. V shed 2 bases, J shed 4 bases, and the junction held 4 bases outside the gene matches. The germline V gene has CDR1 SGDLS and CDR2 YYNGEE. The CDR3 DNA is TGTGCCAGCAGCGTGTCTAGCGGGAGCCCAGATACGCAGTATTTT. Translated: CASSVSSGSPDTQYF.

The V call is TRBV4-2, the J call TRBJ1-2; TRBD1 matches at 9 bases. The V gene end was trimmed by 4 bases and the J gene end by 8 bases; junction bases not matched to a gene: 8. The germline V gene encodes CDR1 LGHNA and CDR2 YNFKEQ. There are 14 residues in the CDR3. For the CDR3, the DNA is TGTGCCAGCAGCCCGGACAGGGGCACGGGGGGCTACACCTTC. The encoded protein is CASSPDRGTGGYTF.

Turning to this clone: Additional DNA sequences in this sample encode the identical CDR3. The chain carries TRBV27 and TRBJ2-7; 8 bases line up with TRBD2. CDR1 and CDR2 from the germline V gene are MNHEY and SMNVEV (reference sequence). The ends lost 5 bases at V and 3 bases at J; junction bases unmatched: 6. The CDR3 is made up of 14 amino acids. The chain's CDR3 is CASSRTSGFYEQYF. CDR3 nucleotides: TGTGCCAGCAGTCGCACTAGCGGCTTCTACGAGCAGTACTTC.

The rearrangement joins TRBV2 to TRBJ1-5; D may be TRBD1 (6 bases). The V gene lost 6 bases and the J gene lost 0 bases, with 12 bases spanning the gap. This CDR3 region has 15 residues. The germline V gene has CDR1 SNHLY and CDR2 FYNNEI. CDR3: CASRAQGYSNQPQHF. For the CDR3, the DNA is TGTGCCAGCAGAGCACAGGGCTATAGCAATCAGCCCCAGCATTTT.

This chain joins TRBV10-2 and TRBJ2-1; 8 bases fit TRBD1. CDR1 and CDR2 from the germline V gene are WSHSY and SAAADI. CDR3 length: 15 residues. After removal of 3 bases from V and 9 bases from J, the junction contained 10 bases not matched to a gene. CDR3 residues: CASSDRSAGGLEQFF. Here the CDR3 DNA reads TGCGCCAGCAGTGATCGTTCGGCAGGGGGCCTTGAGCAGTTCTTC.

The rearrangement uses TRBV7-9 and TRBJ2-2; D is undetermined. Between the trimmed V and J ends, which lost 5 bases and 0 bases, there was a span of 10 bases. The CDR3 is 15 amino acids. Germline CDR1 reads SEHNR; CDR2 reads FQNEAQ (reference sequence). The CDR3 DNA follows: TGTGCCAGCAGCGCCACCCTCGCGAACACCGGGGAGCTGTTTTTT. Translation: CASSATLANTGELFF.

The chain couples TRBV5-1 to TRBJ2-7; 9 bases are shared with TRBD1. Trimming took 0 bases from V and 3 from J; bases not matched to a gene: 4. This CDR3 region has 15 residues. Germline lookup yields CDR1 SGHRS and CDR2 YFSETQ. The CDR3 is CASSLGAGQGYEQYF. In DNA form, the CDR3 reads TGCGCCAGCAGCTTGGGGGCGGGACAGGGCTACGAGCAGTACTTC.

This clone was detected only a few times. This chain joins TRBV4-1 and TRBJ2-7; D gene uncertain. V gave up 4 bases and J gave up 7 bases, with 20 bases separating them. This CDR3 region has 15 residues. Germline loops: CDR1 MGHRA, CDR2 YSYEKL. The CDR3, as DNA: TGCGCCAGCAGCCCGGGCCTTCACCCCGGTGGGGAGCAGTACTTC. Translated: CASSPGLHPGGEQYF.

The CDR3 DNA reads as TGTGCCAGCAGCTTAGACGTCGGGGAGCTGTTTTTT. This codes for CASSLDVGELFF. The chain recombines TRBV7-2 with TRBJ2-2; D is unresolved. V was trimmed by 1 base and J by 7 bases, leaving 4 bases between them. CDR1 is SGHTA and CDR2 is FQGNSA in the germline V gene. The CDR3 runs to 12 residues.

This clone has a handful of counts. The rearrangement uses TRBV6-5 and TRBJ2-5; D might be TRBD1 or TRBD2, each matching 5 bases. This CDR3 is built from 14 residues. The germline V gene encodes CDR1 MNHEY and CDR2 SVGAGI. The V gene lost 0 bases and the J gene lost 5 bases, with 10 bases spanning the gap. In DNA, the CDR3 is TGTGCCAGCAGTTACTCGAACAGGAGGGAGACCCAGTACTTC. It is translated as CASSYSNRRETQYF.

The chain uses TRBV7-2 and TRBJ2-3; 9 nucleotides align to TRBD2. The trim removed 5 bases at V and 10 bases at J, leaving 7 bases unmatched. Germline-derived CDR1 and CDR2 are SGHTA and FQGNSA. The CDR3 covers 13 residues. The CDR3 protein is CASSLQLAGAQYF. The CDR3 DNA reads as TGTGCCAGCAGCCTCCAATTAGCGGGAGCGCAGTATTTT.

This chain connects TRBV5-4 to TRBJ2-3; unclear D gene. Trimming removed 2 bases at V and 0 bases at J, with 13 bases between. Germline values: CDR1 SGHNT, CDR2 YYREEE (reference sequence). This CDR3 has 16 residues. The CDR3 reads CASSLFFPASTDTQYF. The CDR3 DNA reads TGTGCCAGCAGCTTATTTTTTCCGGCTAGCACAGATACGCAGTATTTT.

The chain uses TRBV5-6 and TRBJ1-4; the match to TRBD1 covers 7 bases. The germline CDR1 and CDR2 sequences are SGHDT and YYEEEE. V lost 4 bases to trimming and J lost 7 bases; unmatched junction nucleotides: 7. The CDR3 consists of 14 residues. CDR3 protein: CASSPGGEIEKLFF. The CDR3 nucleotides are TGTGCCAGCAGCCCAGGGGGGGAGATTGAAAAACTGTTTTTT.

The chain carries TRBV29-1 and TRBJ1-5; 11 nucleotides align to TRBD1. Trimming cost V 5 bases and J 5 bases; bases outside gene matches: 5. Per germline, CDR1 SQVTM and CDR2 ANQGSEA. This CDR3 is 14 amino acids long. DNA for the CDR3: TGCAGCGTTACTGGACAGGGGGCGGATCAGCCCCAGCATTTT. Translated, it gives CSVTGQGADQPQHF.

This clone was found many times. The rearrangement uses TRBV6-1 and TRBJ1-2; the D gene is possibly TRBD1 (5 bases). The CDR3 sequence is 16 residues long. Trimming left V 0 bases short and J 3 bases short, with 14 bases between. CDR1 is MNHNS and CDR2 is SASEGT in the germline V gene. This CDR3 is CASSEAGRRADYGYTF. CDR3 bases: TGTGCCAGCAGTGAAGCAGGACGCAGGGCAGACTATGGCTACACCTTC.

V and J are TRBV27 and TRBJ1-2, with D perhaps matching TRBD1 (6 bases). The V gene lost 3 bases and the J gene lost 4 bases, with 9 bases spanning the gap. This CDR3 region has 13 residues. Germline loops: CDR1 MNHEY, CDR2 SMNVEV (reference sequence). The CDR3 here is CASSLWGAYGYTF. The CDR3 coding sequence is TGTGCCAGCAGTTTGTGGGGGGCCTATGGCTACACCTTC.

V gene TRBV28 combines with J gene TRBJ1-4; a possible D gene is TRBD1 (5 bases). V was cut by 8 bases and J by 8 bases, with 15 bases left in between. Per germline, CDR1 MDHEN and CDR2 SYDVKM. The CDR3 loop spans 13 amino acids. The CDR3 DNA sequence: TGTGCCAGCTTGGGGGGTATCCGGGAAAAACTGTTTTTT. Amino acid sequence: CASLGGIREKLFF.

This rearrangement joins TRBV5-1 to TRBJ2-2, with a tentative D call TRBD1 (5 bases). V was clipped by 5 bases and J by 5 bases, with 16 bases between them. This CDR3 contains 15 residues. Germline values: CDR1 SGHRS, CDR2 YFSETQ. The CDR3, as DNA: TGCGCCAGCAGTCGGACACTCCTAGGAACCGGGGAGCTGTTTTTT. Its protein is CASSRTLLGTGELFF. The entire variable domain, with the rest obtained from reference TRBV5-1 and TRBJ2-2, is as follows: KAGVTQTPRYLIKTRGQQVTLSCSPISGHRSVSWYQQTPGQGLQFLFEYFSETQRNKGNFPGRFSGRQFSNSRSEMNVSTLELGDSALYLCASSRTLLGTGELFFGEGSRLTVL.